The rows below give T cell receptor beta chains drawn from one sample of a study of cytomegalovirus exposure and HLA in healthy donors. Clones were read by immunoSEQ multiplex PCR, and TCRdb kept only the in-frame ones, dropping some. This sample carries some 110,000 clones, 15% of them seen once, and the ten largest clones take about 0.8%. Source material: PBMCs. These receptors were obtained from a female donor in good health and CMV-seronegative. The CDR3 runs from the conserved cysteine through the conserved F or W.

TRBV20-1	11	TRBJ2-5	CSVRGAETQYF
TRBV27	14	TRBJ2-1	CASRRQGFYNEQFF
TRBV6-4	11	TRBJ1-2	CARKTFYGYTF
TRBV5-1	15	TRBJ1-4	CASSWGTGEDEKLFF
TRBV4-1	17	TRBJ2-3	CASSQDAGGVWADTQYF
TRBV10-3	16	TRBJ2-5	CAISEMTSGRSETQYF
TRBV18	12	TRBJ2-7	CASSLSSYEQYF
TRBV7-2	16	TRBJ2-7	CASSTGGSGGSYEQYF
TRBV4-1	15	TRBJ2-5	CASSQERDNFETQYF
TRBV2	14	TRBJ1-5	CASSEQGLGQPQHF
TRBV25-1	15	TRBJ1-4	CASRIDRGQGEKLLF
TRBV5-4	13	TRBJ1-5	CASSLDRGQPQHF
TRBV7-9	14	TRBJ2-7	CASSLPGAYQGQYF
TRBV7-2	16	TRBJ1-2	CASSRGQGNWLDSYTF
TRBV27	15	TRBJ2-3	CASSGQGVITDTQYF
TRBV6-1	15	TRBJ2-7	CASSEAAVTSYEQYF
TRBV30	15	TRBJ2-7	CAWSPGDSFHYEQYF
TRBV4-3	16	TRBJ2-7	CASSRGTSGFSYEQYF
TRBV7-2	14	TRBJ1-5	CASSQQGKDQPQHF
TRBV19	13	TRBJ1-6	CASRQASGSPLHF
TRBV4-3	16	TRBJ2-3	CASSQDFVLSTDTQYF
TRBV6-1	17	TRBJ2-1	CASSGTRDSSSYNEQFF
TRBV15	13	TRBJ1-1	CATSRDRRESAFF
TRBV4-2	13	TRBJ2-7	CASSQERSLEQYF
TRBV7-8	15	TRBJ1-5	CASSLAIQGGQPQHF
TRBV9	16	TRBJ2-2	CASSSRRTENTGELFF
TRBV18	16	TRBJ2-5	CASSPVRGEYQETQYF
TRBV7-9	17	TRBJ2-5	CASSRSDGRGVQETQYF
TRBV19	12	TRBJ1-1	CASSTGFTEAFF
TRBV6-1	14	TRBJ2-5	CASSDRDRQETQYF
TRBV7-9	18	TRBJ2-2	CASSLRPLGGGNTGELFF
TRBV15	16	TRBJ1-5	CATRSKQGAGGQPQHF
TRBV20-1	11	TRBJ1-2	CSASTGVGYTF
TRBV19	16	TRBJ1-2	CASSKGDNRNNYGYTF
TRBV4-1	14	TRBJ1-5	CASSQVGGNQPQHF
TRBV30	17	TRBJ1-1	CAWRGKGTSGRNTEAFF
TRBV4-3	13	TRBJ1-2	CASSQRLDYGYTF
TRBV25-1	13	TRBJ1-2	CASSDPVDYGYTF
TRBV28	17	TRBJ2-6	CASSRRGLGTGANVLTF
TRBV5-8	15	TRBJ2-7	CASSLSGDSSYEQYF
TRBV10-3	16	TRBJ1-1	CAISVQDRGRQTEAFF
TRBV30	16	TRBJ1-2	CAWRSPAKGPNYGYTF
TRBV11-2	17	TRBJ2-7	CASSLSVGGRASHEQYF